This T cell receptor (beta chain) was documented in a study of metastatic and nonmetastatic thyroid tumors. The wider study: It was across blood and tumor or nodule tissue from malignant and benign thyroid patients that repertoires were compared.

This clone has ten or more counts. Its antigen is not identified. Every patient underwent thyroid surgery untreated. In the original analysis: Building a distant-metastasis classifier for papillary thyroid cancer drew on CDR3 differences across clinicopathological groups. Using MiXCR, TCRdb reanalyzed the PCR reads. These V and J calls rely on TCRdb rather than the paper's analysis. The profile shows roughly 28,000 clones, roughly 15% of them singletons. Findings and caveats of the study: Across blood and tumor, TCR beta diversity in malignant thyroid tumors was reportedly significantly higher than in benign nodules.

Germline V gene sequence: CDR1 MDHEN, CDR2 SYDVKM. The junction had 11 bases not matched to a gene; V was cut back by 5 bases and J by 6 bases. The CDR3 sequence is 15 residues long. The clonotype was recovered from a female donor with papillary thyroid cancer or a benign thyroid nodule (not recorded which). Some clones in this sample may be carry-over from other donors' samples. The V and J genes are TRBV28 and TRBJ2-7, with 9 bases lining up with TRBD2. The sequencing sample was made of blood. The CDR3 DNA reads as TGTGCCAGCAGTATACTAGCGGGCGGGGGAAGCGAGCAGTACTTC. Translating gives CASSILAGGGSEQYF.